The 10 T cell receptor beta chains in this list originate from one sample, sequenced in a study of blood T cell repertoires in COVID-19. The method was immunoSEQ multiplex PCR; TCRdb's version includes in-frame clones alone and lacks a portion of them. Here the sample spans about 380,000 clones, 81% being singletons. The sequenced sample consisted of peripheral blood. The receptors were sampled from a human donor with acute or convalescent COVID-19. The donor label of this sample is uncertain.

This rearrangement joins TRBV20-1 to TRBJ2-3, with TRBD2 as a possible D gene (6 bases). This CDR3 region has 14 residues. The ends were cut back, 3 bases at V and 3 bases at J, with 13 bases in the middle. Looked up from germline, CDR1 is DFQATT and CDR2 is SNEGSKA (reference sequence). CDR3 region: CSASAGIKTDTQYF. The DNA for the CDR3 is TGCAGTGCTAGTGCGGGGATCAAAACAGATACGCAGTATTTT.

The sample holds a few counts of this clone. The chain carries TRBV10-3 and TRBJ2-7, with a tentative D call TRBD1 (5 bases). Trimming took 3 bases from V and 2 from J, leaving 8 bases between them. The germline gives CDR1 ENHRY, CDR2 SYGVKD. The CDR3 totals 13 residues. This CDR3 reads CAISDRVAYEQYF. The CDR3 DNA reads TGTGCCATCAGTGACAGGGTAGCCTACGAGCAGTACTTC.

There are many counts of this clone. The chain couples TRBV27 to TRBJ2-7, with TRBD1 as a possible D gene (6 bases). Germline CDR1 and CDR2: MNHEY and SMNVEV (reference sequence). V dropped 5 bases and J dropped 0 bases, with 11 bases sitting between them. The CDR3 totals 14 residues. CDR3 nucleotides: TGTGCCAGCAGTCCTCGGACAGCCTCCTACGAGCAGTACTTC. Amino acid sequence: CASSPRTASYEQYF.

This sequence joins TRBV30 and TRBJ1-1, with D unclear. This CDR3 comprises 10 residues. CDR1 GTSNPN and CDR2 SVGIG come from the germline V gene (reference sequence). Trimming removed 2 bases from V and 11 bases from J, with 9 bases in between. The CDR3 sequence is CAWSRQVAFF. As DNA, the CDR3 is TGTGCCTGGAGTCGGCAGGTGGCTTTCTTT.

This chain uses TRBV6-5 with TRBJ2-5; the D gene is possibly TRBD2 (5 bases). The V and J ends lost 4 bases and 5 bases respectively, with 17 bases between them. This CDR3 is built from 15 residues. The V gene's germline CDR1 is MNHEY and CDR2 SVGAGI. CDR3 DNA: TGTGCCAGCAGTTGGAAGGGATGGAGGCAGGAGACCCAGTACTTC. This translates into CASSWKGWRQETQYF.

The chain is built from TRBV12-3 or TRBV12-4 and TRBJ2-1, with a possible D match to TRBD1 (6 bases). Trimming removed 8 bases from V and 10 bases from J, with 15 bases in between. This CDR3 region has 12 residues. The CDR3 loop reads CASGISGTEQFF. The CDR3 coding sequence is TGTGCCAGCGGGATTTCCGGGACAGAGCAGTTCTTC.

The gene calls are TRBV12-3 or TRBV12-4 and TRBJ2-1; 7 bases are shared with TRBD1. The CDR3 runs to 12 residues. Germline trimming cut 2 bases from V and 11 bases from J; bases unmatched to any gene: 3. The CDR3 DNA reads TGTGCCAGCAGTTTACAGACAGGGAAGCAGTTCTTC. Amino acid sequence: CASSLQTGKQFF.

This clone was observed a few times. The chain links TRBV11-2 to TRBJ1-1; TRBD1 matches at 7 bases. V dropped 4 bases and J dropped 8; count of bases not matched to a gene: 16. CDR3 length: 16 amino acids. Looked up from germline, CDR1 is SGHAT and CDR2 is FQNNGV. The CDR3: CASSYRTGTLGAEAFF. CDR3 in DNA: TGTGCCAGCAGCTACCGGACAGGCACCCTCGGTGCGGAAGCTTTCTTT.

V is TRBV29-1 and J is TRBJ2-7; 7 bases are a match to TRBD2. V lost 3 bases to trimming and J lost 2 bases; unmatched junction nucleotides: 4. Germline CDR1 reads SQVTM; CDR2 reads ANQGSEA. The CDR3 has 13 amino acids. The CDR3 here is CSVDAGDTYEQYF. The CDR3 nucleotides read TGCAGCGTTGATGCGGGGGATACCTACGAGCAGTACTTC.

DNA of the CDR3: TGTGCCAGCTCACCACGGCGGCCTAATGAAAAACTGTTTTTT. Its translation is CASSPRRPNEKLFF. The genes are TRBV18 and TRBJ1-4; D unresolved. The V and J ends lost 1 base and 3 bases respectively, with 6 bases between them. CDR1 is KGHSH, CDR2 LQKENI, per germline. This CDR3 contains 14 residues. Full variable domain (rest looked up from reference TRBV18 and TRBJ1-4): NAGVMQNPRHLVRRRGQEARLRCSPMKGHSHVYWYRQLPEEGLKFMVYLQKENIIDESGMPKERFSAEFPKEGPSILRIQQVVRGDSAAYFCASSPRRPNEKLFFGSGTQLSVL.